The present TCR beta chain was sequenced within a study of blood T cell repertoires in COVID-19. Study as a whole: COVID-19 samples collected from the United States, Italy and Spain covered acute and convalescent phases. Sources were T cells, B-cell-depleted T cells, or PBMCs; the material itself was cDNA or gDNA.

This clone was detected a few times. The germline gives CDR1 KGHDR, CDR2 SFDVKD. The V gene lost 0 bases and the J gene lost 5 bases, with 9 bases spanning the gap. CDR3 length: 14 residues. Clones were read by immunoSEQ multiplex PCR, and TCRdb kept only the in-frame ones, dropping some. Of about 130,000 clones listed, approximately 74% are singletons. V is TRBV24-1 and J is TRBJ1-1; no reliable D call. The receptor was isolated from a man aged 55 to 70 with acute or convalescent COVID-19. The material sequenced was peripheral blood. CDR3 DNA: TGTGCCACCAGTGATTTGCTCAAGGAGACTGAAGCTTTCTTT. Translation gives CATSDLLKETEAFF.